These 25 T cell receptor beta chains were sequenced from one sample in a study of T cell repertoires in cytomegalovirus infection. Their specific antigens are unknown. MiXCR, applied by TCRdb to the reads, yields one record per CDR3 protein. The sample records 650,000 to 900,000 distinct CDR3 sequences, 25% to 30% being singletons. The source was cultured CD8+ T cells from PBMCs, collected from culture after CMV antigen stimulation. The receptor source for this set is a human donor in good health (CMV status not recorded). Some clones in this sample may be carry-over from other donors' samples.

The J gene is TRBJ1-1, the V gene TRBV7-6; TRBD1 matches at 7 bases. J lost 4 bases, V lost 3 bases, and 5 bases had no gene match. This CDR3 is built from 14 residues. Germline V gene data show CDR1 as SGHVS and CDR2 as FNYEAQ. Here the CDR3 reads CASSFFAGGTEAFF. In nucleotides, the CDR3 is TGTGCCAGCAGCTTTTTCGCAGGGGGCACTGAAGCTTTCTTT.

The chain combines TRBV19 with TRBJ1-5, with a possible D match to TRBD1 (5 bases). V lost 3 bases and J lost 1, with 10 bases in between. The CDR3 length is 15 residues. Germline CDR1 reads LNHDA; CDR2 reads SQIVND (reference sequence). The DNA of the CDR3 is TGTGCCAGTAGTATGAGTCGGGGGAGCAATCAGCCCCAGCATTTT. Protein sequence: CASSMSRGSNQPQHF.

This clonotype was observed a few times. The CDR3 protein is CASKGQGVGQPQHF. The CDR3 nucleotides are TGTGCCAGTAAAGGACAGGGGGTGGGTCAGCCCCAGCATTTT. The chain carries TRBV19 and TRBJ1-5; 10 positions agree with TRBD1. This CDR3 contains 14 residues. Germline CDR1 and CDR2: LNHDA and SQIVND (reference sequence). Trimming at V came to 7 bases and at J to 6 bases, leaving 6 bases not matched to a gene.

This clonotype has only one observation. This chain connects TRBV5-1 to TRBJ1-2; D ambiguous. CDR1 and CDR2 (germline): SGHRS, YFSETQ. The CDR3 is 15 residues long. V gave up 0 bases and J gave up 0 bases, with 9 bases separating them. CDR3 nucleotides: TGCGCCAGCAGCTTGGATACGGGAGCTAACTATGGCTACACCTTC. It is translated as CASSLDTGANYGYTF.

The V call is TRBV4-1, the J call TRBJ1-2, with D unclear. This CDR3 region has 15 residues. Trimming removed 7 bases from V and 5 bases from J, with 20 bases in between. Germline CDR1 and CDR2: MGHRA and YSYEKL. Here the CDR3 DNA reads TGCGCCAGCACCTTCAACCCCGGGGAAACTTATGGCTACACCTTC. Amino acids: CASTFNPGETYGYTF.

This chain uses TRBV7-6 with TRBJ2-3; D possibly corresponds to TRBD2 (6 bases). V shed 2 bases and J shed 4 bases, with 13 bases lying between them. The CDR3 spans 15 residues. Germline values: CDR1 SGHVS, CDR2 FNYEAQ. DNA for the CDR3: TGTGCCAGCAGCTTAAGGCGGGGCGGCGCAGATACGCAGTATTTT. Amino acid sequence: CASSLRRGGADTQYF.

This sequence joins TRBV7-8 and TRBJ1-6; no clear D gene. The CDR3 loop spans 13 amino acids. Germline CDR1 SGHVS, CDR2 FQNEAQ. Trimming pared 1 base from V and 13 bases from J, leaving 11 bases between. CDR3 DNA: TGTGCCAGCAGCTTAGAAAAGTTGGCCCCCCTCCACTTT. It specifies CASSLEKLAPLHF.

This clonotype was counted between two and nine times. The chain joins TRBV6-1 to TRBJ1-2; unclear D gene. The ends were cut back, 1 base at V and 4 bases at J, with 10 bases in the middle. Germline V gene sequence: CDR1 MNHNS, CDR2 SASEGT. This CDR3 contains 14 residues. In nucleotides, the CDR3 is TGTGCCAGCAGTGAAGAAATAGGTTTCTATGGCTACACCTTC. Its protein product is CASSEEIGFYGYTF.

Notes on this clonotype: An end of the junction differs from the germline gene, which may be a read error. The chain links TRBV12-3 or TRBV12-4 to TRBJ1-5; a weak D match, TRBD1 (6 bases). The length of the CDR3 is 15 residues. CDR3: CASGLHRGPNQPQHF. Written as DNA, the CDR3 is TGTGCCAGCGGTTTACACCGGGGGCCTAATCAGCCCCAGCATTTT.

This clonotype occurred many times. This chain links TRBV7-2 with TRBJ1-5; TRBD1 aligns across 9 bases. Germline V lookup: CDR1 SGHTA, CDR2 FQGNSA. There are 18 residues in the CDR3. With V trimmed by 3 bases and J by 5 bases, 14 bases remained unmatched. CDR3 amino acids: CASSFYRGPGQGHQPQHF. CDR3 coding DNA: TGTGCCAGCAGCTTTTACCGGGGTCCTGGACAGGGGCATCAGCCCCAGCATTTT.

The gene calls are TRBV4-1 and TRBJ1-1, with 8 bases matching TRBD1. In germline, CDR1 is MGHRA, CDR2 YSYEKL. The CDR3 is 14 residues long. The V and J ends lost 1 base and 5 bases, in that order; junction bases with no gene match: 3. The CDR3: CASSQVGQGTEAFF. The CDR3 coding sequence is TGCGCCAGCAGCCAAGTAGGACAGGGAACTGAAGCTTTCTTT.

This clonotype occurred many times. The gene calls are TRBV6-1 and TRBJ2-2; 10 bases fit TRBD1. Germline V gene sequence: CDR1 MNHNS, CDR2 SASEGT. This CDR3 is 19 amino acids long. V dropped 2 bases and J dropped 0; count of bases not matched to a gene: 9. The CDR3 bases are TGTGCCAGCAGTGAATGGTCGGGACAGGGGTTCGCGAACACCGGGGAGCTGTTTTTT. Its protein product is CASSEWSGQGFANTGELFF.

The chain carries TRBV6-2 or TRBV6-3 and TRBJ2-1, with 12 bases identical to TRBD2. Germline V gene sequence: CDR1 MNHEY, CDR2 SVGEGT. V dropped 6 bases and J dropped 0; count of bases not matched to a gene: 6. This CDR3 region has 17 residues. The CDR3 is CASSFLAGGPSYNEQFF. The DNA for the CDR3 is TGTGCCAGCAGCTTCCTAGCGGGGGGGCCCTCCTACAATGAGCAGTTCTTC.

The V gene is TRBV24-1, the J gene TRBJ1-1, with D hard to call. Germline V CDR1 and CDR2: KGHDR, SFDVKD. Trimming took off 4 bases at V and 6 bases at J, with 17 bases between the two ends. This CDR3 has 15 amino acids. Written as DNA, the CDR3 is TGTGCCACCAGTGAGGACGATTTATTGTACGCTGAAGCTTTCTTT. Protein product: CATSEDDLLYAEAFF.

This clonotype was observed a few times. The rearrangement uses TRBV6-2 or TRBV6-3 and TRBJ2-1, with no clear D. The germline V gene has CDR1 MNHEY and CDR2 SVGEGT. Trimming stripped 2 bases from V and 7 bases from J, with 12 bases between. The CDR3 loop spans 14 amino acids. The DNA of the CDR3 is TGTGCCAGCAGTTACCTCGCCGGACGGAATGAGCAGTTCTTC. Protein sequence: CASSYLAGRNEQFF.

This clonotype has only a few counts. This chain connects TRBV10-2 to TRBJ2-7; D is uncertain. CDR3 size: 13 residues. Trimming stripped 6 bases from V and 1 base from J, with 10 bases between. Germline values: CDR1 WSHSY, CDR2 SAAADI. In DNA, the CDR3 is TGCGCCAGCAGGGACGGTCGGTCCTACGAGCAGTACGTC. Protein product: CASRDGRSYEQYV.

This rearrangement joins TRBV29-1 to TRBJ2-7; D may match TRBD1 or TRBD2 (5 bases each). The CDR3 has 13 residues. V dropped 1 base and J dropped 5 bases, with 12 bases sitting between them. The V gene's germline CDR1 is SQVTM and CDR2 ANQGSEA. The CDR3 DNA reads TGCAGCGTTGAAGGGCCGGGGCGCCACGAGCAGTACTTC. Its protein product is CSVEGPGRHEQYF.

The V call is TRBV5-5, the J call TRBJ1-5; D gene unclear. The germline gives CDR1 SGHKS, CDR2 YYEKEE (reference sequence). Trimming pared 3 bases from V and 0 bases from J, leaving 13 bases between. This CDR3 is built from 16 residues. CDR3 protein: CASSSLPTGSNQPQHF. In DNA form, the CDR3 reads TGTGCCAGCAGCTCCTTACCGACGGGTAGCAATCAGCCCCAGCATTTT.

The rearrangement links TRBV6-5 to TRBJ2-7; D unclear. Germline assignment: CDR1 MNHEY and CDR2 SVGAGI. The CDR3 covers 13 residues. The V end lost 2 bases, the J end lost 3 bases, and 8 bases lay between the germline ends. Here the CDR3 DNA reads TGTGCCAGCAGTTACGGTGGCTTCTACGAGCAGTACTTC. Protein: CASSYGGFYEQYF.

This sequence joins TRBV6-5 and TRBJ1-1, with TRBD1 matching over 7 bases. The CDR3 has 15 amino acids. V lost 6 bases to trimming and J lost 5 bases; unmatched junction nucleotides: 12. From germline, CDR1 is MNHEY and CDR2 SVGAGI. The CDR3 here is CASRQASGQKTEAFF. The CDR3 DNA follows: TGTGCCAGCAGACAAGCTTCGGGACAGAAAACTGAAGCTTTCTTT.

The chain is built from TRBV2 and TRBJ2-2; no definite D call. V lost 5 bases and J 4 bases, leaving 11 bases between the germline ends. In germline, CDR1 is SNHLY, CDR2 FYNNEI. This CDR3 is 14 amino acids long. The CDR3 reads CASSRLVGTGELFF. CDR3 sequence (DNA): TGTGCCAGCAGTAGGCTAGTGGGCACCGGGGAGCTGTTTTTT.

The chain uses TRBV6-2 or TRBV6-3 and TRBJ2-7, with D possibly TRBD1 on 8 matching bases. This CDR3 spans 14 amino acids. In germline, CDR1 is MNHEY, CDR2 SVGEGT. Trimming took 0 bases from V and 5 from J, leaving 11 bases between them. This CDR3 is CASSYSTGGDEQYV. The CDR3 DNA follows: TGTGCCAGCAGTTACTCCACAGGGGGGGACGAGCAGTACGTC.

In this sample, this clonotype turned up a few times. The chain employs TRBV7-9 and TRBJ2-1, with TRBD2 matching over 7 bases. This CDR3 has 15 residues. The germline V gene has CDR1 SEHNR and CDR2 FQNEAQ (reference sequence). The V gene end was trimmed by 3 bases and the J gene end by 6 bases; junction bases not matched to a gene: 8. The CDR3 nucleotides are TGTGCCAGCAGCTTTGGGGCGGGGGAGAGCAATGAGCAGTTCTTC. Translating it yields CASSFGAGESNEQFF.

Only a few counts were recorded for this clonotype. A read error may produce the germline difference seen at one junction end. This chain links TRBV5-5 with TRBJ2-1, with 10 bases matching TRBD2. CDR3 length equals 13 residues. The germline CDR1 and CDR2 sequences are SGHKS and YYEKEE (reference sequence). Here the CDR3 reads CATSGGAYNEQFF. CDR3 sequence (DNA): TGTGCCACCAGCGGGGGGGCATACAATGAGCAGTTCTTC. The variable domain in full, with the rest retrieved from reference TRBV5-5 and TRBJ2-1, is DAGVTQSPTHLIKTRGQQVTLRCSPISGHKSVSWYQQVLGQGPQFIFQYYEKEERGRGNFPDRFSARQFPNYSSELNVNALLLGDSALYLCATSGGAYNEQFFGPGTRLTVL.

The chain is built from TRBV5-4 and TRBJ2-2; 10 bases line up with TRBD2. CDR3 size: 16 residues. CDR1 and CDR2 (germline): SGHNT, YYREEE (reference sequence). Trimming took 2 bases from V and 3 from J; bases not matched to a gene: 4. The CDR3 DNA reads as TGTGCCAGCAGCTTTGAGCGGGGGGGAGACACCGGGGAGCTGTTTTTT. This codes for CASSFERGGDTGELFF.